This TCR beta chain came from a study of T cell clonotyping in hematopoietic cell transplantation. Generated by immunoSEQ multiplex PCR, the TCRdb table keeps only in-frame clones and is missing some. Seen here are 15,000 or so clones, about nine tenths observed once, and the top ten hold about 13%. CDR1 is MNHNS, CDR2 SASEGT, per germline. V lost 7 bases and J 4 bases, leaving 17 bases between the germline ends. There are 14 residues in the CDR3. This material consisted of PBMCs, taken 100 days after allogeneic stem cell transplant. V is TRBV6-1 and J is TRBJ2-7; D could derive from TRBD1 or TRBD2 (6 bases each). The clonotype was recovered from a male patient aged 50 to 59 who had an allogeneic stem cell transplant from an unrelated donor, so T cells may come from the graft donor. Some clones in this sample may be carry-over from other donors' samples. This chain's CDR3 is CASTKNQGRYEQYF. The CDR3 DNA is TGTGCCAGCACCAAAAACCAGGGGAGGTACGAGCAGTACTTC.